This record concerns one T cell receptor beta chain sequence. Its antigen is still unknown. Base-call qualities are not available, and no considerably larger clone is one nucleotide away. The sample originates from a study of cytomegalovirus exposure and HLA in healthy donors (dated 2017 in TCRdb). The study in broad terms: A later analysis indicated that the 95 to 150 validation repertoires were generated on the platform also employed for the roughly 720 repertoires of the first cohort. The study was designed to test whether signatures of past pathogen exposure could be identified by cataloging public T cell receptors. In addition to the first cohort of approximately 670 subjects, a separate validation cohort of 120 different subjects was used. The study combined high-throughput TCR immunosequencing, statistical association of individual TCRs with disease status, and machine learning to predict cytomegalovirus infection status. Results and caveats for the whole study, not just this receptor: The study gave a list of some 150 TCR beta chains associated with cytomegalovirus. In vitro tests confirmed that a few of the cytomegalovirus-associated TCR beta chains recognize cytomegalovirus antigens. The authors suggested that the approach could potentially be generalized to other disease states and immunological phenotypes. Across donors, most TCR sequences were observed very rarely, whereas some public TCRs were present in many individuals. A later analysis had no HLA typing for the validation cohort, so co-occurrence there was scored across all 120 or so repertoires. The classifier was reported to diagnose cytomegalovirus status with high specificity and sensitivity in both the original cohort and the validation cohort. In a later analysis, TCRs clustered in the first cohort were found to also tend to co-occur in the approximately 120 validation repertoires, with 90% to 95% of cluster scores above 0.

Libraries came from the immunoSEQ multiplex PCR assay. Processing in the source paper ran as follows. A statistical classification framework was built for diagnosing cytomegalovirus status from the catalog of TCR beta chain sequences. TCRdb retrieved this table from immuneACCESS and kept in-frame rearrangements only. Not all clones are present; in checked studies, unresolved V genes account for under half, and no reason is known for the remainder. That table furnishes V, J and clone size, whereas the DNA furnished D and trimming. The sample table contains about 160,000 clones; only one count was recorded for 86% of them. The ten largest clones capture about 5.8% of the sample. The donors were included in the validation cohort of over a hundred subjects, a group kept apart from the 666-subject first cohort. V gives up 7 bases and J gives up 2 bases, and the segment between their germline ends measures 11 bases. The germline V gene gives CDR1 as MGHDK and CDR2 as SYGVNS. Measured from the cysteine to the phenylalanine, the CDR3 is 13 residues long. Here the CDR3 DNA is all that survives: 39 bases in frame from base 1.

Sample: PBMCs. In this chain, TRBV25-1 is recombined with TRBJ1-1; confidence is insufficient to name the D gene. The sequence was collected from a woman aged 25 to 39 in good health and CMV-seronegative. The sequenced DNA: TGTGCCAGCACCTCCGGGGTCAACACTGAAGCTTTCTTT. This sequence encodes CASTSGVNTEAFF.